The subject of this entry is one T cell receptor beta chain. This clone has just a few counts. Its antigen remains unidentified. Per-base quality was not reported, and no clone a single base away is much larger than it. TCRbeta CDR3 regions were amplified from genomic DNA using the immunoSEQ Assay, a bias-controlled multiplex PCR. Processing in the source paper ran as follows. The number of nucleated cells in each sample was estimated by amplification of reference gene primers within the assay. Sequence reads were collapsed and filtered to measure the absolute abundance of every unique TCRbeta CDR3 rearrangement. For each sample, productive Simpson clonality was calculated as the square root of Simpson's diversity index over productive rearrangements. The immuneACCESS repertoire file appears here via TCRdb, limited to in-frame rearrangements. These files lack a portion of the clones; in checked studies, under half of the deficit traces to unresolved V genes, and the cause of the others is not known. V and J calls and clone size are copied from that table; D and trimming were computed from the DNA. In all, the sample holds hundreds of thousands of clones, and roughly 87% of those were seen once. The ten largest clones capture about an eighth of the sample.

The data were taken from a study of blood T cell repertoires in COVID-19 (TCRdb year 2020). Context from the whole study: The collaborator samples originated in the United States, Italy and Spain and spanned the acute and convalescent phases of COVID-19. The repertoires were made available in a free public database intended to serve as a resource for research on the immune response to SARS-CoV-2. Subjects who had been exposed to COVID-19, were actively infected with it, or had recovered from it provided the deeply sampled blood TCRbeta repertoires that made up the dataset. A de-identified subject ID, COVID-19 status, age in years and sex were almost always included in the sample metadata. Where HLA class I and class II types were available, the types were taken from metadata supplied by the sample provider, not from assay-based typing. Samples were obtained from the ongoing ImmuneRACE study (first 160 participants) and from 1,254 subjects provided by 6 global collaborators. The material from the prospective study consisted of cDNA or gDNA derived from T cells, B-cell-depleted T cells, or PBMCs. General conclusions and limits of the study: The amount of clinical and demographic metadata varied by source and participant and was provided uncurated.

Another Seattle source contributed samples from volunteer blood donors who had recovered from COVID-19. Collaborating institutions collected whole blood in K2EDTA tubes following their own protocols. For TCRbeta analysis, collaborators shipped samples in one of three forms: frozen whole blood, isolated PBMCs, or DNA extracted from either of those sample types. Looking up the germline V gene yields CDR1 LGHNA and CDR2 YNFKEQ. The CDR3 measures 17 amino acids from cysteine to phenylalanine. Of all the DNA, just the CDR3 is kept, 51 bases in frame from base 1. Ends trimmed: V by 2 bases, J by 1 base; bases unmatched to a gene: 6.

The material sequenced was peripheral blood. The sequence is built from TRBV4-2 and TRBJ2-7; 12 central bases correspond to TRBD1. The receptor was derived from a woman aged 18-30 years who had recovered from COVID-19. The CDR3 in this case is CASSQLPGQGASYEQYF. The DNA sequence reads TGTGCCAGCAGCCAACTACCGGGACAGGGGGCTTCCTACGAGCAGTACTTC.